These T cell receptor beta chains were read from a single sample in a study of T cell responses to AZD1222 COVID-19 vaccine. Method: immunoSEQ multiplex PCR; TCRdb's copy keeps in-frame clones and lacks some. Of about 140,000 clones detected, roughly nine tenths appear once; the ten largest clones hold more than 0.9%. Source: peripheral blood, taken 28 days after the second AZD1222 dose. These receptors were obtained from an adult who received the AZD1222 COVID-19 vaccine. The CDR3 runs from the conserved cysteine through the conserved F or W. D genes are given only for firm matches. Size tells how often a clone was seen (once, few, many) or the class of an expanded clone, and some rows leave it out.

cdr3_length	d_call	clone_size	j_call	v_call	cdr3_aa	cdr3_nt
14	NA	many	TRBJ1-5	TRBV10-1	CASPEQGSNQPQHF	TGCGCCAGCCCAGAGCAAGGGAGCAATCAGCCCCAGCATTTT
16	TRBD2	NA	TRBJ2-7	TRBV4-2	CASSQDSGGSSYEQYF	TGTGCCAGCAGCCAAGATTCCGGGGGGAGCTCCTACGAGCAGTACTTC
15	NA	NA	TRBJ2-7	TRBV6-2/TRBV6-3	CASSLLQAGAHEQYF	TGTGCCAGCAGCCTCCTGCAGGCAGGGGCCCACGAGCAGTACTTC
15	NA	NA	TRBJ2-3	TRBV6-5	CASMGAVGSTDTQYF	TGTGCCAGCATGGGGGCCGTGGGGAGCACAGATACGCAGTATTTT
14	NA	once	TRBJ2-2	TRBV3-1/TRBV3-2	CASSQLGVGGELFF	TGTGCCAGCAGCCAGCTGGGGGTAGGTGGGGAGCTGTTTTTT
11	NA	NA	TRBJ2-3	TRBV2	CASTKTDTQYF	TGTGCCAGCACGAAGACAGATACGCAGTATTTT
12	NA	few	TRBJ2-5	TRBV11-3	CASSEGQETQYF	TGTGCCAGCAGCGAGGGCCAAGAGACCCAGTACTTC
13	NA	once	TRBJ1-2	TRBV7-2	CASSLRQGNGYTF	TGTGCCAGCAGCTTACGGCAGGGGAATGGCTACACCTTC
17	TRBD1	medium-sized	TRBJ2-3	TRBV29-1	CSVGGVRGQASTDTQYF	TGCAGCGTTGGAGGGGTGAGGGGACAGGCTAGCACAGATACGCAGTATTTT
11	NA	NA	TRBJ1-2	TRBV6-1	CASSERVHYTF	TGTGCCAGCAGTGAACGGGTTCACTACACCTTC
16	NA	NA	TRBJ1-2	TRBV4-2	CASSQAGRELNYGYTF	TGTGCCAGCAGCCAAGCGGGGCGGGAACTTAACTATGGCTACACCTTC
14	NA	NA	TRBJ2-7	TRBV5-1	CASSWRDSTYEQYF	TGCGCCAGCAGCTGGAGGGACAGCACCTACGAGCAGTACTTC
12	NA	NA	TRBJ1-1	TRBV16	CASSQGGAEAFF	TGTGCCAGCAGCCAAGGGGGTGCTGAAGCTTTCTTT
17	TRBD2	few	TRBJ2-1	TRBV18	CASSPMTSGGRAYEQFF	TGTGCCAGCTCACCGATGACTAGCGGGGGGAGGGCGTATGAGCAGTTCTTC
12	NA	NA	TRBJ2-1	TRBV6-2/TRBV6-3	CASSWPINEQFF	TGTGCCAGCAGTTGGCCGATAAATGAGCAGTTCTTC
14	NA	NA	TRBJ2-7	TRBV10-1	CASKDPAGTYEQYF	TGCGCCAGCAAAGATCCCGCGGGAACCTACGAGCAGTACTTC
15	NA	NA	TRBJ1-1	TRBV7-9	CASSLAQTMNTEAFF	TGTGCCAGCAGCTTAGCACAGACCATGAACACTGAAGCTTTCTTT
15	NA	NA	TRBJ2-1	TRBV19	CASSYFGRYGNEQFF	TGTGCCAGTAGCTACTTCGGACGTTACGGCAATGAGCAGTTCTTC
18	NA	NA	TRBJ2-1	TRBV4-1	CASSQDRLAGEGGNEQFF	TGCGCCAGCAGCCAAGATCGACTGGCGGGAGAAGGGGGCAATGAGCAGTTCTTC
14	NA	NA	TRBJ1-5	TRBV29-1	CSVDGGGVNQPQHF	TGCAGCGTTGATGGGGGGGGCGTCAATCAGCCCCAGCATTTT
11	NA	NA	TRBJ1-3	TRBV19	CASCRGNTIYF	TGTGCCAGTTGCAGGGGAAACACCATATATTTT
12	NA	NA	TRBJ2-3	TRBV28	CASSLFTDTQYF	TGTGCCAGCAGTTTATTTACAGATACGCAGTATTTT
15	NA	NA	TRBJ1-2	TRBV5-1	CASSLAGASWEGYTF	TGCGCCAGCAGCTTGGCGGGAGCGAGTTGGGAAGGCTACACCTTC
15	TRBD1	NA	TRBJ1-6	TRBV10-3	CAISELKDRDSPLHF	TGTGCCATCAGTGAGTTGAAGGACAGGGATTCACCCCTCCACTTT
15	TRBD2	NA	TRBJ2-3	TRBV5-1	CASSSISGATDTQYF	TGCGCCAGCAGCTCTATTAGCGGGGCCACAGATACGCAGTATTTT
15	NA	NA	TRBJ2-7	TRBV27	CASSLKRLVAYEQYF	TGTGCCAGCAGTTTAAAAAGGCTAGTGGCCTACGAGCAGTACTTC
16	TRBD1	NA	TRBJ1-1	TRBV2	CASSESGGIFGTEAFF	TGTGCCAGCAGTGAGTCAGGGGGCATATTTGGGACTGAAGCTTTCTTT
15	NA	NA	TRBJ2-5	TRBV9	CASSVVAEGAGTQYF	TGTGCCAGCAGCGTAGTCGCGGAGGGGGCGGGAACCCAGTACTTC
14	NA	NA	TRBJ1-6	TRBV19	CASSVGAYNSPLHF	TGTGCCAGTAGCGTGGGGGCGTATAATTCACCCCTCCACTTT
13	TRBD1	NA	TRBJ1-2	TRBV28	CASTGQANYGYTF	TGTGCCAGCACAGGACAGGCCAACTATGGCTACACCTTC
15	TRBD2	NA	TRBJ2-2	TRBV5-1	CASSLAGGNTGELFF	TGCGCCAGCAGCTTGGCGGGAGGGAACACCGGGGAGCTGTTTTTT
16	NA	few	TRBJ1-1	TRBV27	CASSSYGGVETTEAFF	TGTGCCAGCAGCTCTTACGGGGGCGTCGAGACCACTGAAGCTTTCTTT
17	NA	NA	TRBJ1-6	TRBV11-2	CASSKPGVPRYNSPLHF	TGTGCCAGCAGCAAACCCGGGGTGCCCCGATATAATTCACCCCTCCACTTT
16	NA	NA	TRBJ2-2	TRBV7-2	CASSSRLDKNTGELFF	TGTGCCAGCAGCTCCAGACTAGATAAGAACACCGGGGAGCTGTTTTTT
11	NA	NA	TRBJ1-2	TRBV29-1	CSVELPSDYTF	TGCAGCGTTGAACTCCCATCAGACTACACCTTC
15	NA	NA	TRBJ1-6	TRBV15	CATSRDHGFRSPLHF	TGTGCCACCAGCAGAGATCATGGTTTTCGGTCACCCCTCCACTTT